What follows is one T cell receptor beta chain and its context. Antigen specificity is unknown. TCRdb re-analysed the multiplex PCR reads in MiXCR, keeping a single row per CDR3 protein. The sample contains approximately 140,000 distinct CDR3 sequences, roughly 33% of which appear only once. Breast cancer patients provided tissue from their axillary draining lymph nodes. The data were obtained in a study of breast tumors, draining lymph nodes, adjacent tissues. Study-level findings and limits: Tumors had less TCR diversity than lymph nodes, more than nontumor tissue. Compared with basal-like, luminal-like tumors shared significantly more repertoire with nontumor tissue. The lymph node origin of tumor T cells was framed as consistent with a hypothesis, not demonstrated.

CDR1 SEHNR and CDR2 FQNEAQ come from the germline V gene (reference sequence). The CDR3 length is 13 residues. Trimming took off 0 bases at V and 5 bases at J, with 7 bases between the two ends. This clonotype was sampled from a female donor with breast cancer. Some clones in this sample may be carry-over from other donors' samples. Input material: axillary lymph node tissue. The rearrangement uses TRBV7-9 and TRBJ1-1; D uncertain. The CDR3 DNA reads as TGTGCCAGCAGCTTAGCCCCTGGGACTGAAGCTTTCTTT. Its protein product is CASSLAPGTEAFF.